This record concerns one T cell receptor (beta chain) sequence. The sample is drawn from a study of cytomegalovirus exposure and HLA in healthy donors. This CDR3 region has 18 residues. V dropped 0 bases and J dropped 7; count of bases not matched to a gene: 11. The V gene's germline CDR1 is SGHDT and CDR2 YYEEEE. A multiplex PCR was run with 60 Vbeta primers and 13 Jbeta primers. Data came from immunoSEQ multiplex PCR; TCRdb stores just in-frame clones and leaves some out. The sample holds some 95,000 clones, around 77% seen once. Source material: PBMCs. The V and J genes are TRBV5-6 and TRBJ2-1; 12 bases are a match to TRBD2. This receptor was taken from a man aged 30 to 39 in good health and CMV-seronegative. This CDR3 reads CASSLARLAGAPGNEQFF. The DNA of the CDR3 is TGTGCCAGCAGCTTGGCTAGACTAGCGGGAGCCCCGGGTAATGAGCAGTTCTTC.